The next 13 T cell receptor beta chains were all read from a single sample in a study of blood T cell repertoires in COVID-19. Clones were sequenced by immunoSEQ multiplex PCR, and TCRdb holds only the in-frame ones, with some missing. In the table there are approximately 200,000 clones, under 90% of which are singletons. The material sequenced was peripheral blood. The receptors originated from a man aged 50 to 59 with acute or convalescent COVID-19.

The sample holds one count of this clone. The genes are TRBV5-1 and TRBJ1-1; TRBD1 matches 9 bases. V dropped 4 bases and J dropped 0; count of bases not matched to a gene: 13. This CDR3 spans 18 amino acids. Germline CDR1 SGHRS, CDR2 YFSETQ. The DNA for the CDR3 is TGCGCCAGCAGCACCGCCGGGACAGGGCTCGGACTGAACACTGAAGCTTTCTTT. This translates into CASSTAGTGLGLNTEAFF.

The chain joins TRBV19 to TRBJ2-3, with 12 bases fitting TRBD1. With 2 bases clipped from V and 2 bases from J, the junction kept 11 bases outside the gene matches. The germline gives CDR1 LNHDA, CDR2 SQIVND (reference sequence). The CDR3 is 19 amino acids. As DNA, the CDR3 is TGTGCCAGTAGTATAAGGCCGGGACAGGGGGCTGCTTACACAGATACGCAGTATTTT. Its translation: CASSIRPGQGAAYTDTQYF.

The chain couples TRBV19 to TRBJ1-1; 8 positions agree with TRBD1. V lost 5 bases to trimming and J lost 1 base; unmatched junction nucleotides: 3. The CDR3 totals 14 residues. Germline assignment: CDR1 LNHDA and CDR2 SQIVND (reference sequence). CDR3 nucleotide sequence: TGTGCCAGTAGTGAGACAGGGGAGAACACTGAAGCTTTCTTT. Its translation: CASSETGENTEAFF. Together with reference TRBV19 and TRBJ1-1, the CDR3 gives the full variable domain: DGGITQSPKYLFRKEGQNVTLSCEQNLNHDAMYWYRQDPGQGLRLIYYSQIVNDFQKGDIAEGYSVSREKKESFPLTVTSAQKNPTAFYLCASSETGENTEAFFGQGTRLTVV.

The chain employs TRBV30 and TRBJ1-5, with a possible D match to TRBD1 (6 bases). The length of the CDR3 is 15 residues. Trimming took 1 base from V and 1 from J, leaving 11 bases between them. CDR1 GTSNPN and CDR2 SVGIG come from the germline V gene (reference sequence). The CDR3 DNA reads as TGTGCCTGGAGTGGGGGACATGCGAGCAATCAGCCCCAGCATTTT. Amino acid sequence: CAWSGGHASNQPQHF.

The rearrangement links TRBV5-1 to TRBJ2-6; D not resolved. The ends were cut back, 7 bases at V and 2 bases at J, with 13 bases in the middle. The CDR3 covers 15 residues. CDR1 and CDR2 (germline): SGHRS, YFSETQ. The CDR3 spells CASGSGITGANVLTF. The CDR3 DNA reads TGCGCCAGCGGGTCAGGCATCACTGGGGCCAACGTCCTGACTTTC.

This chain joins TRBV11-3 and TRBJ2-4; the match to TRBD1 covers 8 bases. Germline V gene lookup returns CDR1 SGHNT and CDR2 YENEEA. CDR3 length: 13 amino acids. V was pared by 4 bases and J by 8 bases, with 4 bases of the junction left unmatched. The CDR3, as DNA: TGTGCCAGCAGCTCAACACAGGGGGACATTCAGTACTTC. It is translated as CASSSTQGDIQYF.

The CDR3 loop is CASSPKLTPNYGYTF. CDR3 nucleotides: TGTGCCAGCTCACCAAAACTGACTCCTAACTATGGCTACACCTTC. V gene TRBV18 combines with J gene TRBJ1-2; D gene unclear. The CDR3 has 15 amino acids. Germline V gene data show CDR1 as KGHSH and CDR2 as LQKENI. Trimming took 2 bases from V and 0 from J, leaving 10 bases between them.

V gene TRBV20-1 combines with J gene TRBJ1-1; no reliable D call. CDR3 size: 11 residues. Germline CDR1 and CDR2: DFQATT and SNEGSKA (reference sequence). Trimming removed 5 bases from V and 0 bases from J, with 4 bases in between. The CDR3 spells CSAPLNTEAFF. The CDR3 DNA reads as TGCAGTGCTCCCTTGAACACTGAAGCTTTCTTT.

The CDR3 sequence is CASSLTPRTGYNEQFF. The CDR3 DNA reads TGTGCCAGCAGCCTGACCCCCCGGACAGGTTACAATGAGCAGTTCTTC. The V and J genes are TRBV7-3 and TRBJ2-1; the match to TRBD1 covers 7 bases. J lost 4 bases, V lost 5 bases, and 11 bases had no gene match. The CDR3 is 16 amino acids. The germline gives CDR1 SGHTA, CDR2 FQGTGA. The complete variable domain, with remaining parts taken from reference TRBV7-3 and TRBJ2-1, reads GAGVSQTPSNKVTEKGKYVELRCDPISGHTALYWYRQSLGQGPEFLIYFQGTGAADDSGLPNDRFFAVRPEGSVSTLKIQRTERGDSAVYLCASSLTPRTGYNEQFFGPGTRLTVL.

The J gene is TRBJ1-1, the V gene TRBV12-3 or TRBV12-4, with D maybe TRBD1 (6 bases). This CDR3 is 13 amino acids long. V was trimmed by 5 bases and J by 8 bases, leaving 15 bases between them. Here the CDR3 DNA reads TGTGCCAGCAGTATCGGGGGGGCACAGGAAGCTTTCTTT. This gives the protein CASSIGGAQEAFF.

This clone has a single count. The rearrangement uses TRBV30 and TRBJ1-5, with a weak D call TRBD1 (5 bases). The CDR3 has 13 amino acids. In germline, CDR1 is GTSNPN, CDR2 SVGIG (reference sequence). Trimming removed 2 bases at V and 7 bases at J, with 12 bases between. The CDR3 loop reads CAWSWGGGQPQHF. Written as DNA, the CDR3 is TGTGCCTGGAGTTGGGGGGGTGGGCAGCCCCAGCATTTT.

This rearrangement joins TRBV25-1 to TRBJ1-3; D gene unclear. Trimming shortened V by 6 bases and J by 2 bases, and 8 bases separated the two germline ends. Germline CDR1 is MGHDK and CDR2 is SYGVNS. CDR3 size: 13 residues. The CDR3 loop reads CASRTDTGNTIYF. Written as DNA, the CDR3 is TGTGCCAGCAGGACCGACACTGGAAACACCATATATTTT. Combining the CDR3 with reference TRBV25-1 and TRBJ1-3 gives the whole variable domain EADIYQTPRYLVIGTGKKITLECSQTMGHDKMYWYQQDPGMELHLIHYSYGVNSTEKGDLSSESTVSRIRTEHFPLTLESARPSHTSQYLCASRTDTGNTIYFGEGSWLTVV.

The rearrangement uses TRBV7-3 and TRBJ2-1; the match to TRBD2 covers 10 bases. Trimming at V came to 2 bases and at J to 13 bases, leaving 8 bases not matched to a gene. This CDR3 is 14 amino acids long. Per the germline V gene, CDR1 is SGHTA and CDR2 is FQGTGA. CDR3 residues: CASSLSLAGAEQFF. For the CDR3, the DNA is TGTGCCAGCAGCTTATCCCTAGCGGGGGCCGAACAGTTCTTC.